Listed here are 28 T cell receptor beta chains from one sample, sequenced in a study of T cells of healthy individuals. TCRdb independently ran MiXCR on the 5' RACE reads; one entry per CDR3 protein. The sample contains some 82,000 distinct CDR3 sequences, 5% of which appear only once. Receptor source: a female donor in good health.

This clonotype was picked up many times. CDR3 DNA: TGTGCCATCAGCCGGGACAGGGTCACTGAAGCTTTCTTT. Encoded protein: CAISRDRVTEAFF. This chain joins TRBV10-3 and TRBJ1-1; 9 positions match TRBD1. Germline V gene sequence: CDR1 ENHRY, CDR2 SYGVKD. The CDR3 contains 13 residues. The junction had 3 bases not matched to a gene; V was cut back by 6 bases and J by 4 bases.

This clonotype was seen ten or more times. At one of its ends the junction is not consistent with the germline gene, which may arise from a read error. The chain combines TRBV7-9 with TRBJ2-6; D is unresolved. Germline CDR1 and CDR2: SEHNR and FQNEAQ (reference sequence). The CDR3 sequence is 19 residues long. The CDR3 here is CASSFSRKAPSSWANVLTF. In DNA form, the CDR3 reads TGTGCCAGCAGCTTTTCCCGAAAGGCGCCCAGCTCTTGGGCCAACGTCCTGACTTTC.

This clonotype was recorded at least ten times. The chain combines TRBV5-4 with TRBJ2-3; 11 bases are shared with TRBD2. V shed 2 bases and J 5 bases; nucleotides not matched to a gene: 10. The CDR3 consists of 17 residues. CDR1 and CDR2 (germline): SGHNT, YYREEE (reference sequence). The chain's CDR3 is CASSFFSHGTSGDTQYF. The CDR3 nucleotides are TGTGCCAGCAGCTTCTTTTCCCATGGGACTAGCGGAGATACGCAGTATTTT. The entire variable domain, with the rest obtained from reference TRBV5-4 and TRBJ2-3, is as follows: ETGVTQSPTHLIKTRGQQVTLRCSSQSGHNTVSWYQQALGQGPQFIFQYYREEENGRGNFPPRFSGLQFPNYSSELNVNALELDDSALYLCASSFFSHGTSGDTQYFGPGTRLTVL.

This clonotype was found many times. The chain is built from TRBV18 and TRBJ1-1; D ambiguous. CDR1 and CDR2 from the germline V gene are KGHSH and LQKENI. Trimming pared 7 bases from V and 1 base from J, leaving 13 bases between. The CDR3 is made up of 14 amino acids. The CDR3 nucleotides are TGTGCCAGCTGTATGTCCAATTCGAACACTGAAGCTTTCTTT. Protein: CASCMSNSNTEAFF. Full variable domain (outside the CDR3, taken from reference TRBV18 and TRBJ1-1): NAGVMQNPRHLVRRRGQEARLRCSPMKGHSHVYWYRQLPEEGLKFMVYLQKENIIDESGMPKERFSAEFPKEGPSILRIQQVVRGDSAAYFCASCMSNSNTEAFFGQGTRLTVV.

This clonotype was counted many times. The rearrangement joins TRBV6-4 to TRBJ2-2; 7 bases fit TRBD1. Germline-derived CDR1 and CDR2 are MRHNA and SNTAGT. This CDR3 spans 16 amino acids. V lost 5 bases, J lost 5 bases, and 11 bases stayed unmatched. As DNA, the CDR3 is TGTGCCAGCAGTCGCTCAGGGGGAATGGAGACCGGGGAGCTGTTTTTT. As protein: CASSRSGGMETGELFF.

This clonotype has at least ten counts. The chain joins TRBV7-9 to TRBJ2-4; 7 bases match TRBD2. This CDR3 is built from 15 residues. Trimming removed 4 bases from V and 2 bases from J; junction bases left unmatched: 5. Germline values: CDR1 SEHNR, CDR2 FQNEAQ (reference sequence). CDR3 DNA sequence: TGTGCCAGCAGCTATGGACTAGGCCCCAAAAACATTCAGTACTTC. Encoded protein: CASSYGLGPKNIQYF.

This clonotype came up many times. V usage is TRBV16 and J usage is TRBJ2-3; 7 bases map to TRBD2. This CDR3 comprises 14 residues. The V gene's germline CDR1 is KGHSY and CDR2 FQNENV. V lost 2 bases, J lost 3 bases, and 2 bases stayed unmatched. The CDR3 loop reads CASSQAGRTDTQYF. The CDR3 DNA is TGTGCCAGCAGCCAAGCCGGGAGGACAGATACGCAGTATTTT.

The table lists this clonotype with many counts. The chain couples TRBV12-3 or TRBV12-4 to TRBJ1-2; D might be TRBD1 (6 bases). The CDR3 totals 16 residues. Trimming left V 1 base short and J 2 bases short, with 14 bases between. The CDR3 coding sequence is TGTGCCAGCAGTTTAGAAAGGACAGTGGGCAACTATGGCTACACCTTC. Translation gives CASSLERTVGNYGYTF.

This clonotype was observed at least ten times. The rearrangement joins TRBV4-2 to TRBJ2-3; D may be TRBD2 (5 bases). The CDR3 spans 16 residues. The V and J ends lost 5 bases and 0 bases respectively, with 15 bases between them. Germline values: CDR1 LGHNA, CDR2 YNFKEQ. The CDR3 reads CASSSRGSGSTDTQYF. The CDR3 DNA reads TGTGCCAGCAGCTCGAGAGGGAGCGGTAGCACAGATACGCAGTATTTT.

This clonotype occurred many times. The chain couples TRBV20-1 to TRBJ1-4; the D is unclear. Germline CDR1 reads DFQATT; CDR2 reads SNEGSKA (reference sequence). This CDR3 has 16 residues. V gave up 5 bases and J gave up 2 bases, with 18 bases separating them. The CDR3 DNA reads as TGCAGTGCTCTAGGCCGAGCCTATACGACTAATGAAAAACTGTTTTTT. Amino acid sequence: CSALGRAYTTNEKLFF.

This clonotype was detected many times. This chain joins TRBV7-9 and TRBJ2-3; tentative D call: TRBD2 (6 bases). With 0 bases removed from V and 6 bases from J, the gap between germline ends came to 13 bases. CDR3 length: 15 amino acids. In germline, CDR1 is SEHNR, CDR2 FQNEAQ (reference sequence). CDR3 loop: CASSLAEGLADTQYF. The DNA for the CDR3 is TGTGCCAGCAGCTTAGCGGAGGGCCTCGCGGATACGCAGTATTTT.

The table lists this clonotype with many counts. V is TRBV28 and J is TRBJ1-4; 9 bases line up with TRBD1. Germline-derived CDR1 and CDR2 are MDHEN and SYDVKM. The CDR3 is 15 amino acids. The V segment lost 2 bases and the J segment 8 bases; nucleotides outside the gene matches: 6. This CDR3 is CASSLPGTGREKLFF. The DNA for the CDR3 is TGTGCCAGCAGTTTACCTGGGACAGGGCGGGAAAAACTGTTTTTT.

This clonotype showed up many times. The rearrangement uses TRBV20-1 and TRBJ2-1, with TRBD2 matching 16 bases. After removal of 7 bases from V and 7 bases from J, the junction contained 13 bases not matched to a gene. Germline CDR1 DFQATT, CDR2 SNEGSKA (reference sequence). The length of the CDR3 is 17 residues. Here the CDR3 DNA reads TGCAGTGTCCTAACGCCGGGACTAGCGGGAGGGCCGAATGAGCAGTTCTTC. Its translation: CSVLTPGLAGGPNEQFF.

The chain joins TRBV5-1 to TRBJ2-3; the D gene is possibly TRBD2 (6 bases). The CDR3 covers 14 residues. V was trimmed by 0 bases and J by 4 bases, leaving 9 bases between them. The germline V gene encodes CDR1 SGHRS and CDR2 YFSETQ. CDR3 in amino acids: CASSLELASDTQYF. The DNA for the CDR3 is TGCGCCAGCAGCTTGGAACTAGCCTCAGATACGCAGTATTTT. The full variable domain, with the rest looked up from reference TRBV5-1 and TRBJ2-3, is KAGVTQTPRYLIKTRGQQVTLSCSPISGHRSVSWYQQTPGQGLQFLFEYFSETQRNKGNFPGRFSGRQFSNSRSEMNVSTLELGDSALYLCASSLELASDTQYFGPGTRLTVL.

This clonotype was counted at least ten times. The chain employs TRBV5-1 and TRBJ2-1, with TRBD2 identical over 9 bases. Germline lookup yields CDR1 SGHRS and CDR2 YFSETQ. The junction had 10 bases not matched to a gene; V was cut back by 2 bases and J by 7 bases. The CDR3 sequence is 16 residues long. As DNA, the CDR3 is TGCGCCAGCAGCTTTGTTGCGGGAGGGCCGAATAATGAGCAGTTCTTC. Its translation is CASSFVAGGPNNEQFF. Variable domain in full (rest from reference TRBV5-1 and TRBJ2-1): KAGVTQTPRYLIKTRGQQVTLSCSPISGHRSVSWYQQTPGQGLQFLFEYFSETQRNKGNFPGRFSGRQFSNSRSEMNVSTLELGDSALYLCASSFVAGGPNNEQFFGPGTRLTVL.

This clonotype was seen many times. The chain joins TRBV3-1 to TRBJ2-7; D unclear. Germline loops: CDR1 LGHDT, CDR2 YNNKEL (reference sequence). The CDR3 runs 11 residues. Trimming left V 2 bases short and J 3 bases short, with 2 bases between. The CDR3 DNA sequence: TGTGCCAGCAGCCAACTCTACGAGCAGTACTTC. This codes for CASSQLYEQYF.

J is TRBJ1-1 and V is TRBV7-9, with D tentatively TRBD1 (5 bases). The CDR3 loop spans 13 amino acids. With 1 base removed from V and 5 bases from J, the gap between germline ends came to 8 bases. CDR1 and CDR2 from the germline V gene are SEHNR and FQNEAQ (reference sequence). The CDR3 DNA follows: TGTGCCAGCAGCTTAGGCTCAGGGACTGAAGCTTTCTTT. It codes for CASSLGSGTEAFF.

This chain's CDR3 is CASSSISGTDTQYF. In DNA form, the CDR3 reads TGTGCCAGCAGTTCGATTAGCGGAACAGATACGCAGTATTTT. The V gene is TRBV28, the J gene TRBJ2-3; tentatively, D is TRBD2 (6 bases). The germline V gene has CDR1 MDHEN and CDR2 SYDVKM. This CDR3 region has 14 residues. V was shortened by 4 bases and J by 3 bases, with 11 bases between the two germline ends.

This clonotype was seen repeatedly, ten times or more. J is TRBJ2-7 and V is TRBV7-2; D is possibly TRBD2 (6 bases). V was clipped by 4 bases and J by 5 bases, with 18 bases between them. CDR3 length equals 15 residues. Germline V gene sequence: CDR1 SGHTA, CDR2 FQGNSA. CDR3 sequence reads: CASSWNGGPNDEQYF. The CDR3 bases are TGTGCCAGCAGCTGGAACGGAGGGCCCAATGACGAGCAGTACTTC.

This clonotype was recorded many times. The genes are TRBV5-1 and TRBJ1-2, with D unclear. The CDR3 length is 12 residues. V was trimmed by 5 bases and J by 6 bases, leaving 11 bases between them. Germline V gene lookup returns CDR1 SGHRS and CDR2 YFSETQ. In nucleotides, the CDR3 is TGCGCCAGCAGGGGGAGTTCGAATGGCTACACCTTC. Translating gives CASRGSSNGYTF.

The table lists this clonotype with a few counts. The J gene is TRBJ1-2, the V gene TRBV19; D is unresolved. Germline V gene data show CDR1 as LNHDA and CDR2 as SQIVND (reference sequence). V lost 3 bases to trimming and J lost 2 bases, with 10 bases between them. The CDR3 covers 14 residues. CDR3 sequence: CASSIATTNYGYTF. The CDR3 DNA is TGTGCCAGTAGTATCGCGACCACAAACTATGGCTACACCTTC.

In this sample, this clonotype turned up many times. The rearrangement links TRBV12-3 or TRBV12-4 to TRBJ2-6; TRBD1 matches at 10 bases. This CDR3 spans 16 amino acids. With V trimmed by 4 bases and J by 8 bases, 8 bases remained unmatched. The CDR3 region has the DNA TGTGCCAGCAGTTCCCAGGGACAGGGGTGGTCCAACGTCCTGACTTTC. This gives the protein CASSSQGQGWSNVLTF.

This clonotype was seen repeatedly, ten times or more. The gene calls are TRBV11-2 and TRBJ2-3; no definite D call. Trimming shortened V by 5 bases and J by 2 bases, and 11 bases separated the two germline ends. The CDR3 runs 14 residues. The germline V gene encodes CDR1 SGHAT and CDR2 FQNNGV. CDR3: CASSPTVPTDTQYF. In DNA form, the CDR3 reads TGTGCCAGCAGCCCCACGGTCCCCACAGATACGCAGTATTTT.

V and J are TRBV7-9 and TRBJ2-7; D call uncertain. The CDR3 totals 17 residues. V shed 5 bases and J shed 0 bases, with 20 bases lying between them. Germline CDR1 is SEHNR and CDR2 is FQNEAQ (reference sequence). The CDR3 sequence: CASSPRLSGPSSYEQYF. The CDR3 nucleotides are TGTGCCAGCAGCCCCCGTCTATCCGGTCCGAGCTCCTACGAGCAGTACTTC. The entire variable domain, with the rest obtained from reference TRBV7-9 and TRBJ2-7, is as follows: DTGVSQNPRHKITKRGQNVTFRCDPISEHNRLYWYRQTLGQGPEFLTYFQNEAQLEKSRLLSDRFSAERPKGSFSTLEIQRTEQGDSAMYLCASSPRLSGPSSYEQYFGPGTRLTVT.

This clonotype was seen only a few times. The CDR3 DNA follows: TGTGCCAGCAGCGGACGACCTTTGGTCGGCGCTTCCCAAGAGACCCAGTACTTC. Amino acid sequence: CASSGRPLVGASQETQYF. The chain couples TRBV9 to TRBJ2-5; D uncertain. V lost 3 bases and J lost 1, with 22 bases in between. Germline CDR1 and CDR2: SGDLS and YYNGEE. CDR3 length equals 18 residues.

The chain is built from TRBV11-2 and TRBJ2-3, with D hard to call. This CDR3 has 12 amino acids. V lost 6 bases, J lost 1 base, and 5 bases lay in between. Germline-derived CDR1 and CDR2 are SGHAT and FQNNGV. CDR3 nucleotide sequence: TGTGCCAGCAGACGGGGCACAGATACGCAGTATTTT. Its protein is CASRRGTDTQYF.

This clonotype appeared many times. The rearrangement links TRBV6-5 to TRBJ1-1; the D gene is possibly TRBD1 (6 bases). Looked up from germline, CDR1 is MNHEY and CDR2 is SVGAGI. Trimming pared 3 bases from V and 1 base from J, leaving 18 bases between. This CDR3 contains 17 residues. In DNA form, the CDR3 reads TGTGCCAGCAGTTATTCCTCCCGAAAGGGGGGGAACACTGAAGCTTTCTTT. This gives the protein CASSYSSRKGGNTEAFF.

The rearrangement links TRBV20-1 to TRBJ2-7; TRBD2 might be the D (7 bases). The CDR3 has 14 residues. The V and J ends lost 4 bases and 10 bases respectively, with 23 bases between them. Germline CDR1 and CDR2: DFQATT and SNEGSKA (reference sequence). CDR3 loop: CSAKPSWDKGLQYF. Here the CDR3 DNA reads TGCAGTGCTAAACCCTCCTGGGACAAGGGACTACAGTACTTC.